A single sample is the source of the 29 T cell receptor beta chains below, sequenced in a study of T cell repertoires in cytomegalovirus infection. Their antigen targets remain unknown. TCRdb independently ran MiXCR on the reads; one entry per CDR3 protein. The data show hundreds of thousands of distinct CDR3 sequences, approximately 31% seen once. The sequences come from cultured CD8+ T cells from PBMCs, collected from culture after CMV antigen stimulation. The receptor source for this set is a human donor in good health (CMV status not recorded). Some clones in this sample may be carry-over from other donors' samples.

As regards this clonotype: A clone one base away is much larger, so this may be a read error. The gene calls are TRBV9 and TRBJ2-7; 9 nucleotides match TRBD1. The CDR3 is made up of 14 amino acids. The V gene end was trimmed by 4 bases and the J gene end by 3 bases; junction bases not matched to a gene: 5. Germline CDR1 reads SGDLS; CDR2 reads YYNGEE. Here the CDR3 reads CASSPRTGDYEQYF. In DNA, the CDR3 is TGTGCCAGCAGCCCCAGGACAGGGGACTACGAGCAGTACTTC. Filled out from reference TRBV9 and TRBJ2-7, the complete variable domain reads DSGVTQTPKHLITATGQRVTLRCSPRSGDLSVYWYQQSLDQGLQFLIQYYNGEERAKGNILERFSAQQFPDLHSELNLSSLELGDSALYFCASSPRTGDYEQYFGPGTRLTVT.

This clonotype came up a few times. V is TRBV6-5 and J is TRBJ2-5, with D uncertain. Trimming left V 0 bases short and J 5 bases short, with 13 bases between. Germline lookup yields CDR1 MNHEY and CDR2 SVGAGI. The CDR3 runs 15 residues. The CDR3 loop is CASSYSTGSGETQYF. The CDR3 region has the DNA TGTGCCAGCAGTTACTCGACTGGGTCTGGGGAGACCCAGTACTTC.

This clonotype was detected many times. CDR3 amino acids: CASSLIAGGLDTQYF. In nucleotides, the CDR3 is TGTGCCAGCAGCTTAATCGCGGGGGGCTTAGATACGCAGTATTTT. The V and J genes are TRBV7-2 and TRBJ2-3; 8 bases fit TRBD2. V shed 2 bases, J shed 5 bases, and the junction held 6 bases outside the gene matches. From germline, CDR1 is SGHTA and CDR2 FQGNSA. The CDR3 extends over 15 amino acids.

This clonotype was found a few times. This chain joins TRBV6-2 or TRBV6-3 and TRBJ1-1; 10 positions match TRBD1. Germline values: CDR1 MNHEY, CDR2 SVGEGT. The V gene end was trimmed by 4 bases and the J gene end by 1 base; junction bases not matched to a gene: 6. The CDR3 has 16 amino acids. This chain's CDR3 is CASSSRTGGTNTEAFF. Here the CDR3 DNA reads TGTGCCAGCAGTTCACGGACAGGGGGGACGAACACTGAAGCTTTCTTT.

This clonotype showed up just once. This chain connects TRBV6-1 to TRBJ2-2; the match to TRBD1 covers 9 bases. This CDR3 is built from 17 residues. The V segment lost 5 bases and the J segment 0 bases; nucleotides outside the gene matches: 7. Germline V gives CDR1 MNHNS, CDR2 SASEGT. The DNA of the CDR3 is TGTGCCAGCAGTCCCCGGACAGGGGTTTCGAACACCGGGGAGCTGTTTTTT. The encoded protein is CASSPRTGVSNTGELFF.

This clonotype was seen once. A read error may account for a junction end that differs from germline. The chain links TRBV4-2 to TRBJ1-1; D may be TRBD1 (6 bases). There are 15 residues in the CDR3. Per the germline V gene, CDR1 is LGHNA and CDR2 is YNFKEQ. CDR3 loop: CASSQGGTQNIEAFF. The CDR3 nucleotides read TGTGCCAGCAGCCAAGGGGGGACACAGAACATTGAAGCTTTCTTT.

The chain employs TRBV6-6 and TRBJ1-2, with D possibly being TRBD1 (5 bases). The V end was cut by 4 bases, the J end by 8 bases, with 11 bases between. The CDR3 is 12 amino acids. The germline V gene has CDR1 MNHNY and CDR2 SVGAGI (reference sequence). The CDR3 nucleotides read TGTGCCAGCAGTTCGGGACGACGAGGCTACACCTTC. Its translation: CASSSGRRGYTF.

The chain carries TRBV7-9 and TRBJ2-7; D may match TRBD1 or TRBD2 (5 bases each). The CDR3 covers 15 residues. CDR1 and CDR2 from the germline V gene are SEHNR and FQNEAQ (reference sequence). V lost 6 bases to trimming and J lost 0 bases, with 15 bases between them. This chain's CDR3 is CASSHLTGTSYEQYV. CDR3 in DNA: TGTGCCAGCAGTCATCTCACCGGGACCTCCTACGAGCAGTACGTC.

This clonotype came up a few times. The chain employs TRBV6-1 and TRBJ2-7, with unresolved D. Trimming stripped 7 bases from V and 3 bases from J, with 7 bases between. The CDR3 is 11 residues long. The germline gives CDR1 MNHNS, CDR2 SASEGT. Written as DNA, the CDR3 is TGTGCCAGCATGATGGGCTACGAGCAGTACTTC. This encodes CASMMGYEQYF.

The CDR3 DNA sequence: TGTGCCAGCAGTTACGTTGCGGGGGGCCCGAACACCGGGGAGCTGTTTTTT. This sequence encodes CASSYVAGGPNTGELFF. V gene TRBV6-2 or TRBV6-3 combines with J gene TRBJ2-2, with 8 bases matching TRBD2. The germline V gene has CDR1 MNHEY and CDR2 SVGEGT. The CDR3 contains 17 residues. The trim removed 2 bases at V and 0 bases at J, leaving 5 bases unmatched.

The CDR3 protein is CASSQPPGDNNQETQYF. CDR3 nucleotides: TGTGCCAGCAGCCAACCTCCCGGGGACAACAATCAAGAGACCCAGTACTTC. The chain recombines TRBV7-2 with TRBJ2-5; the D gene is possibly TRBD1 (6 bases). The CDR3 consists of 17 residues. Trimming took 5 bases from V and 2 from J, leaving 21 bases between them. The germline V gene has CDR1 SGHTA and CDR2 FQGNSA.

This clonotype was detected only a few times. The chain combines TRBV4-2 with TRBJ2-6; D unclear. The length of the CDR3 is 20 residues. Germline V gene data show CDR1 as LGHNA and CDR2 as YNFKEQ. V was shortened by 1 base and J by 2 bases, with 21 bases between the two germline ends. Here the CDR3 reads CASSQALRVPHPPGANVLTF. For the CDR3, the DNA is TGTGCCAGCAGCCAAGCATTACGGGTTCCCCATCCTCCTGGGGCCAACGTCCTGACTTTC.

The chain employs TRBV27 and TRBJ2-2; D is unresolved. V was clipped by 2 bases and J by 1 base, with 8 bases between them. The germline V gene has CDR1 MNHEY and CDR2 SMNVEV (reference sequence). There are 15 residues in the CDR3. The CDR3 loop is CASSLMVENTGELFF. CDR3 DNA: TGTGCCAGCAGTTTAATGGTGGAGAACACCGGGGAGCTGTTTTTT.

This clonotype was seen a handful of times. V and J are TRBV18 and TRBJ2-3; D is unclear. Trimming removed 2 bases at V and 6 bases at J, with 21 bases between. This CDR3 region has 17 residues. Germline CDR1 is KGHSH and CDR2 is LQKENI. The CDR3 here is CASSPVRGLSLTDTQYF. DNA for the CDR3: TGTGCCAGCTCACCAGTTCGCGGCCTCAGCCTGACGGATACGCAGTATTTT.

This chain links TRBV7-9 with TRBJ1-5; D call uncertain. Between the trimmed V and J ends, which lost 5 bases and 7 bases, there was a span of 9 bases. CDR1 SEHNR and CDR2 FQNEAQ come from the germline V gene (reference sequence). The CDR3 length is 12 residues. CDR3 residues: CASSRSPQPQHF. The CDR3 DNA reads TGTGCCAGCAGCCGTTCCCCACAGCCCCAGCATTTT.

The chain has TRBV6-5 and TRBJ1-1; no definite D call. The CDR3 is made up of 14 amino acids. V lost 4 bases, J lost 3 bases, and 12 bases lay in between. The germline CDR1 and CDR2 sequences are MNHEY and SVGAGI. CDR3 in amino acids: CASSLYELDTEAFF. Written as DNA, the CDR3 is TGTGCCAGCAGTTTATACGAGCTTGACACTGAAGCTTTCTTT.

About this clonotype itself: It may be a read error: a sequence one base away is much more abundant. The chain joins TRBV7-6 to TRBJ2-2, with D maybe TRBD1 (6 bases). CDR1 and CDR2 (germline): SGHVS, FNYEAQ. The CDR3 consists of 16 residues. CDR3 bases: TGTGCTATCAGCTTAGCGCCAATCAGGGGCCCCGGGGAGCTGTTTTTT. Its protein product is CAISLAPIRGPGELFF.

This clonotype is a singleton in its sample. Since no conserved phenylalanine or tryptophan closes the CDR3, a read error is the likely cause. This CDR3 reads CASSDLAADTQYS. The CDR3 DNA reads as TGTGCCAGCAGTGACCTAGCGGCAGATACGCAGTATTCT. The genes are TRBV6-1 and TRBJ2-3, with 7 nucleotides matching TRBD2. This CDR3 contains 13 residues. With 3 bases clipped from V and 4 bases from J, the junction kept 1 base outside the gene matches. Germline V gene data show CDR1 as MNHNS and CDR2 as SASEGT.

Only one count was recorded for this clonotype. The junction departs from germline at one end; a sequencing error may be responsible. The chain is built from TRBV7-3 and TRBJ2-1; unclear D gene. In germline, CDR1 is SGHTA, CDR2 FQGTGA. This CDR3 region has 16 residues. Here the CDR3 DNA reads TGTGTCAGCAGCTTCCCCATACCGGGCTATAGGCATGAGCAGTTCTTC. This codes for CVSSFPIPGYRHEQFF. Combining the CDR3 with reference TRBV7-3 and TRBJ2-1 gives the whole variable domain GAGVSQTPSNKVTEKGKYVELRCDPISGHTALYWYRQSLGQGPEFLIYFQGTGAADDSGLPNDRFFAVRPEGSVSTLKIQRTERGDSAVYLCVSSFPIPGYRHEQFFGPGTRLTVL.

This clonotype has more than one count but fewer than ten. V gene TRBV7-9 combines with J gene TRBJ2-1; 7 bases align to TRBD1. The junction had 4 bases not matched to a gene; V was cut back by 2 bases and J by 0 bases. The V gene's germline CDR1 is SEHNR and CDR2 FQNEAQ (reference sequence). The CDR3 spans 16 residues. The DNA of the CDR3 is TGTGCCAGCAGCTTACTGGACAGGCTCTCCTACAATGAGCAGTTCTTC. Its protein product is CASSLLDRLSYNEQFF.

This clonotype was counted only a few times. The chain couples TRBV29-1 to TRBJ1-2, with D possibly matching TRBD1 (5 bases). CDR3 size: 14 residues. V lost 5 bases to trimming and J lost 5 bases, with 18 bases between them. Germline-derived CDR1 and CDR2 are SQVTM and ANQGSEA. CDR3 DNA sequence: TGCAGCGTTTATGGGGGTCGGACGGAATATGGCTACACCTTC. Its protein is CSVYGGRTEYGYTF.

CDR3 sequence: CASGQTGPGYTF. The CDR3 nucleotides are TGTGCTAGTGGTCAGACAGGACCTGGCTACACCTTC. V and J are TRBV12-5 and TRBJ1-2; tentatively, D is TRBD1 (6 bases). In germline, CDR1 is LGHNT, CDR2 FRNRAP. The CDR3 contains 12 residues. Trimming stripped 5 bases from V and 7 bases from J, with 11 bases between.

There are a few counts of this clonotype. One base away lies a much larger clone, so this may be a sequencing read error. The CDR3 sequence is CASSVQVNYGYTF. Here the CDR3 DNA reads TGTGCCAGCAGCGTACAGGTTAACTATGGCTACACCTTC. This chain uses TRBV5-4 with TRBJ1-2; tentatively, D is TRBD1 (5 bases). This CDR3 comprises 13 residues. Trimming took 4 bases from V and 1 from J, leaving 8 bases between them. From germline, CDR1 is SGHNT and CDR2 YYREEE (reference sequence).

The gene calls are TRBV3-1 and TRBJ2-7, with no clear D. The CDR3 length is 14 residues. CDR1 is LGHDT, CDR2 YNNKEL, per germline (reference sequence). Trimming stripped 0 bases from V and 9 bases from J, with 15 bases between. In nucleotides, the CDR3 is TGTGCCAGCAGCCAAGAAAGGTACCCACCGCGGCAGTACTTC. Protein: CASSQERYPPRQYF.

This clonotype was seen a single time. The chain recombines TRBV28 with TRBJ1-1; 8 nucleotides agree with TRBD1. Per the germline V gene, CDR1 is MDHEN and CDR2 is SYDVKM. There are 14 residues in the CDR3. V shed 5 bases and J 5 bases; nucleotides not matched to a gene: 7. CDR3 loop: CASSKNRGSTEAFF. Here the CDR3 DNA reads TGTGCCAGCAGTAAAAACAGGGGGTCGACTGAAGCTTTCTTT.

This chain connects TRBV5-1 to TRBJ1-2; 7 bases align to TRBD1. CDR3 length equals 15 residues. Germline assignment: CDR1 SGHRS and CDR2 YFSETQ. V shed 0 bases, J shed 2 bases, and the junction held 4 bases outside the gene matches. The CDR3 region has the DNA TGCGCCAGCAGCTTGGACTGGACAGGCAACTATGGCTACACCTTC. Residues: CASSLDWTGNYGYTF.

This sequence joins TRBV27 and TRBJ1-3; the match to TRBD1 covers 10 bases. V lost 4 bases to trimming and J lost 0 bases; unmatched junction nucleotides: 3. The CDR3 loop spans 16 amino acids. Germline loops: CDR1 MNHEY, CDR2 SMNVEV (reference sequence). CDR3 bases: TGTGCCAGCAGTTCGGGACAGGGGTACTCTGGAAACACCATATATTTT. As protein: CASSSGQGYSGNTIYF.

This clonotype was counted a few times. The rearrangement joins TRBV7-9 to TRBJ2-7, with TRBD2 matching 8 bases. Unmatched junction bases numbered 2, after V lost 6 bases and J lost 1 base. Germline CDR1 reads SEHNR; CDR2 reads FQNEAQ (reference sequence). CDR3 length: 13 amino acids. The CDR3 here is CASRRGDSYEQYV. For the CDR3, the DNA is TGTGCCAGCAGGCGGGGGGATTCCTACGAGCAGTACGTC.

A remark on this clonotype: Given a much more abundant clone one base away, this may be a read error. The rearrangement joins TRBV12-5 to TRBJ1-1; D call uncertain. There are 12 residues in the CDR3. Trimming removed 1 base at V and 3 bases at J, with 3 bases between. The germline V gene encodes CDR1 LGHNT and CDR2 FRNRAP. The CDR3 is CASGLGDTEAFF. Here the CDR3 DNA reads TGTGCTAGTGGTTTGGGGGACACTGAAGCTTTCTTT.